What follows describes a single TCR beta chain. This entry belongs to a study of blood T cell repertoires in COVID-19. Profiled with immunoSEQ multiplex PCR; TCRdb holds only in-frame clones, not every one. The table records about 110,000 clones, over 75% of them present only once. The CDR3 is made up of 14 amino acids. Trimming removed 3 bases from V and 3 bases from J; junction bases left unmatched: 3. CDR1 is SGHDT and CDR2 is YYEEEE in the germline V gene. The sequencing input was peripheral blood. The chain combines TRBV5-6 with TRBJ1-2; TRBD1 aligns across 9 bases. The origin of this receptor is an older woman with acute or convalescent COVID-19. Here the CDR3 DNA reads TGTGCCAGCAGCTCGGGACAGGGCTACTATGGCTACACCTTC. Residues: CASSSGQGYYGYTF.